A selection of T cell receptor beta chains follows, all from one sample in a study of blood T cells in healthy people across ages. TCRdb redid the calling of the 5' RACE reads with MiXCR, one entry per CDR3 protein. The sample has some 640,000 distinct CDR3 sequences; 49% are singletons. Specimen: blood. The receptors were gathered from a woman aged 55-69 years in good health. Each CDR3 is given with its conserved first and last residue. The D gene is left open where the match is weak. A row's size may be missing; if present it is once, few, many or a size class.

D,size,J,V,DNA,CDR3
TRBD1,NA,TRBJ2-1,TRBV15,TGTGCCACCAGTAGGGACAGAATTTACAATGAGCAGTTCTTC,CATSRDRIYNEQFF
NA,NA,TRBJ2-4,TRBV21-1,TGTGCCAGCAGCACCCAAGGGGCCCGACCGCGGGACCCACGATTAGCCAAAAACATTCAGTACTTC,CASSTQGARPRDPRLAKNIQYF
TRBD1,few,TRBJ2-7,TRBV6-5,TGTGCCAGCAGTTGGGACAGGACCCTCCTCGAGCAGTACTTC,CASSWDRTLLEQYF
NA,NA,TRBJ2-5,TRBV9,TGTGCCAGCAGCGTAGCACAGGGAGGGGGCTTGGAGCAGTACTTC,CASSVAQGGGLEQYF
NA,once,TRBJ1-1,TRBV5-4,TGTGCCAGCAGCTGGGCCTTGAGGGACACTGAAGCTTTCTTT,CASSWALRDTEAFF
TRBD2,NA,TRBJ2-3,TRBV5-1,TGCGCCAGCAGCTCCTCACTAGCGGGAGAGCCAGATACGCAGTATTTT,CASSSSLAGEPDTQYF
NA,NA,TRBJ1-3,TRBV6-5,TGTGCCAGCAGTTACTCCACACCAACTGGAAACACCATATATTTT,CASSYSTPTGNTIYF
NA,few,TRBJ2-1,TRBV25-1,TGTGCCAGCACTTGGGGCTACAATGAGCAGTTCTTC,CASTWGYNEQFF
NA,NA,TRBJ2-4,TRBV5-6,TGTGCCAGCAGCTTGGTGGCGGTAGCCAAAAACATTCAGTACTTC,CASSLVAVAKNIQYF
TRBD1,NA,TRBJ1-3,TRBV7-2,TGTGCCAGCAGCTTTGGGACAGGGCGATCTGGAAACACCATATATTTT,CASSFGTGRSGNTIYF
NA,NA,TRBJ2-6,TRBV7-9,TGTGCCAGTACCCAATCTGGGGCCAACGTCCTGACTTTC,CASTQSGANVLTF
NA,NA,TRBJ1-6,TRBV20-1,TGCAGTGCTAGACGTCAGGGCCTCTCCTATAATTCACCCCTCCACTTT,CSARRQGLSYNSPLHF
TRBD1,NA,TRBJ1-6,TRBV9,TGTGCCAGCAGCACCCGGACAGGGTATTATGATAATTCACCCCTCCACTTT,CASSTRTGYYDNSPLHF
NA,many,TRBJ1-2,TRBV20-1,TGCAGTGCTAGAGATCCGGGGGCGAAGTATGGCTACACCTTC,CSARDPGAKYGYTF
NA,few,TRBJ2-6,TRBV3-1,TGTGCCAGCAGCCAAGATACGGTTTCTGGGGCCAACGTCCTGACTTTC,CASSQDTVSGANVLTF
TRBD2,few,TRBJ2-3,TRBV7-9,TGTGCCAGCAGCCTCCGGGACTATTTCACAGATACGCAGTATTTT,CASSLRDYFTDTQYF